This is a list of T cell receptor beta chains from one sample in a study of cytomegalovirus exposure and HLA in healthy donors. Generated by immunoSEQ multiplex PCR, the TCRdb table keeps only in-frame clones and is missing some. In all, the sample yields about 200,000 clones. Sequencing input: PBMCs. The receptor source for this set is a boy between 10 and 17 years old in good health and CMV-seronegative. Each CDR3 is given with its conserved first and last residue. The D gene is left open where the match is weak.

CDR3 DNA	CDR3 protein	V gene	J gene	D gene	CDR3 length
TGTGCCAGCATCGACAGGGGTAGCAATCAGCCCCAGCATTTT	CASIDRGSNQPQHF	TRBV6-1	TRBJ1-5	TRBD1	14
TGCAGTGCTAGCGTAACAGATACGCAGTATTTT	CSASVTDTQYF	TRBV20-1	TRBJ2-3	NA	11
TGCAGCGTTGAAGGGGCGGGGAGCCGAGAGATCCCTGATACGCAGTATTTT	CSVEGAGSREIPDTQYF	TRBV29-1	TRBJ2-3	NA	17
TGTGCCAGCTCGCAGGAGGGATGGGGCAATCAGCCCCAGCATTTT	CASSQEGWGNQPQHF	TRBV6-9	TRBJ1-5	NA	15
TGTGCCAGCAGTCAGGATAATAGCAATCAGCCCCAGCATTTT	CASSQDNSNQPQHF	TRBV5-5	TRBJ1-5	NA	14
TGTGCCAGCGCCGGTCCCGCGAGCACTGAAGCTTTCTTT	CASAGPASTEAFF	TRBV6-5	TRBJ1-1	NA	13
TGCGCCAGCAGGGGACTAGCGGGGGACACCGGGGAGCTGTTTTTT	CASRGLAGDTGELFF	TRBV4-3	TRBJ2-2	TRBD2	15
TGCGCCAGCAGCCAAGCTCAAGCGGGGGTAGTGAATACGCAGTATTTT	CASSQAQAGVVNTQYF	TRBV4-1	TRBJ2-3	TRBD2	16
TGTGCCAGCAGCGTAGGAATGGGGCAGGGAACTAATGAAAAACTGTTTTTT	CASSVGMGQGTNEKLFF	TRBV9	TRBJ1-4	NA	17
TGTGCCAGCAGCTTTCCTCCGTCCAATGAGCAGTTCTTC	CASSFPPSNEQFF	TRBV5-4	TRBJ2-1	NA	13
TGTGCCAGCAGCCACAACTCCGGTGGGGGGGCAGTTAATGAAAAACTGTTTTTT	CASSHNSGGGAVNEKLFF	TRBV7-6	TRBJ1-4	NA	18
TGTGCCAGCAGCTCGACAGGGGTTGATCCAAATGAGCAGTTCTTC	CASSSTGVDPNEQFF	TRBV7-8	TRBJ2-1	TRBD1	15
TGTGCCAGCTCAGCCGACAGGGAGGTCAATGAGCAGTTCTTC	CASSADREVNEQFF	TRBV18	TRBJ2-1	NA	14
TGTGCCAGCATCTTTCCGGGGAACACTGAAGCTTTCTTT	CASIFPGNTEAFF	TRBV9	TRBJ1-1	NA	13
TGTGCCAGCAGCTTGGGTGGTCGAGACACTGAAGCTTTCTTT	CASSLGGRDTEAFF	TRBV5-4	TRBJ1-1	NA	14
TGTGCCAGCAGCCAAATGAGGTCGAGCTCCTACGAGCAGTACTTC	CASSQMRSSSYEQYF	TRBV13	TRBJ2-7	NA	15
TGTGCAACCAGCAGAGGGGCGGGGCCCACCTACAATGAGCAGTTCTTC	CATSRGAGPTYNEQFF	TRBV15	TRBJ2-1	NA	16
TGTGCCAGCAGCTCGGGTATTTGGGCTGAAGCTTTCTTT	CASSSGIWAEAFF	TRBV11-1	TRBJ1-1	NA	13
TGCGCCAGCAGCGAACAACCGGGACAGGGAGTCAATGAGCAGTTCTTC	CASSEQPGQGVNEQFF	TRBV5-1	TRBJ2-1	TRBD1	16
TGTGCCAGCAGCCCCGGGGGCTCTGGAAACACCATATATTTT	CASSPGGSGNTIYF	TRBV5-4	TRBJ1-3	NA	14
TGCAGCGTTCGGGACTCCGGGGAGCTGTTTTTT	CSVRDSGELFF	TRBV29-1	TRBJ2-2	NA	11
TGTGCCAGCAAACCACCGGGACAGGGGGGAGGGGGCTACACCTTC	CASKPPGQGGGGYTF	TRBV2	TRBJ1-2	TRBD1	15
TGTGCCAGCAGTTGGGACAGGGAGTGGGAGCAGTACTTC	CASSWDREWEQYF	TRBV6-5	TRBJ2-7	TRBD1	13
TGTGCCAGCTCACCCCCGCAGACACGATTAACCGGGGAGCTGTTTTTT	CASSPPQTRLTGELFF	TRBV18	TRBJ2-2	NA	16
TGTGCCAGCAGATCCATCAGACAGTTTTACGAGCAGTACTTC	CASRSIRQFYEQYF	TRBV6-1	TRBJ2-7	NA	14
TGTGCCTGGACAACAGGAGAGAACACTGAAGCTTTCTTT	CAWTTGENTEAFF	TRBV30	TRBJ1-1	NA	13
TGTGCCAGTAGCCGACAGGGTCCAGAGACCCAGTACTTC	CASSRQGPETQYF	TRBV19	TRBJ2-5	TRBD1	13
TGTGCCAGCAGCCAGAACCCGGGACTAGCGGAAGAGACCCAGTACTTC	CASSQNPGLAEETQYF	TRBV4-2	TRBJ2-5	TRBD2	16
TGTGCCAGCAGCGAGGGAGTTTTGGACACCGGGGAGCTGTTTTTT	CASSEGVLDTGELFF	TRBV9	TRBJ2-2	NA	15